This T cell receptor (beta chain) was captured by sequencing in a study of blood T cell repertoires in COVID-19. Background on the study: In each case, the material was cDNA or gDNA derived from T cells, B-cell-depleted T cells, or PBMCs.

Looked up from germline, CDR1 is MNHEY and CDR2 is SVGEGT. This CDR3 spans 16 amino acids. V gave up 4 bases and J gave up 0 bases, with 16 bases separating them. The repertoire was sequenced with immunoSEQ multiplex PCR; TCRdb's copy has only in-frame clones and lacks some. The table shows fewer than 200,000 clones, with roughly four fifths occurring only once. The chain is built from TRBV6-2 or TRBV6-3 and TRBJ2-7; possible D gene TRBD1, 6 bases. The sequence came from a man aged 35 to 55 who had recovered from COVID-19. The sample comprised peripheral blood. Here the CDR3 reads CASSFLPGHISYEQYF. CDR3 nucleotide sequence: TGTGCCAGCAGTTTCTTACCGGGACACATCTCCTACGAGCAGTACTTC.